Below are 13 T cell receptor beta chains sequenced from a single sample in a study of blood T cell repertoires in COVID-19. Sequencing was performed with immunoSEQ multiplex PCR; in TCRdb, only in-frame clones are kept and a portion is missing. Of about 59,000 clones in the sample, roughly 87% were seen once. The sample consisted of peripheral blood. Source of these receptors: an elderly man in a cohort sampled during active COVID-19.

A word on this clone: Germline is not matched at one junction end, which may reflect a read error. The genes are TRBV7-7 and TRBJ2-5, with 13 positions matching TRBD2. The length of the CDR3 is 16 residues. Looked up from germline, CDR1 is SSHAT and CDR2 is FNYEAQ (reference sequence). CDR3 loop: CASSLGGLAGQETQYF. The CDR3 bases are TGTGCTAGCAGCTTAGGGGGACTAGCGGGGCAAGAGACCCAGTACTTC.

This sequence joins TRBV19 and TRBJ1-5; D perhaps matches TRBD1 (6 bases). Germline V gives CDR1 LNHDA, CDR2 SQIVND (reference sequence). The CDR3 extends over 14 amino acids. V was cut by 3 bases and J by 3 bases, with 9 bases left in between. The CDR3 protein is CASSMQGTNQPQHF. CDR3 DNA sequence: TGTGCCAGTAGTATGCAGGGGACCAATCAGCCCCAGCATTTT. The complete variable domain, with remaining parts taken from reference TRBV19 and TRBJ1-5, reads DGGITQSPKYLFRKEGQNVTLSCEQNLNHDAMYWYRQDPGQGLRLIYYSQIVNDFQKGDIAEGYSVSREKKESFPLTVTSAQKNPTAFYLCASSMQGTNQPQHFGDGTRLSIL.

J is TRBJ2-2 and V is TRBV2, with TRBD1 matching over 10 bases. The CDR3 loop spans 16 amino acids. The V gene's germline CDR1 is SNHLY and CDR2 FYNNEI. V lost 6 bases and J lost 4; bases outside the gene matches: 8. In DNA form, the CDR3 reads TGTGCCAGCAGGTCCCCCGGGACAGGGGTCACCGGGGAGCTGTTTTTT. Residues: CASRSPGTGVTGELFF.

The chain employs TRBV5-1 and TRBJ2-3, with 12 bases identical to TRBD1. CDR1 is SGHRS, CDR2 YFSETQ, per germline. After removal of 4 bases from V and 4 bases from J, the junction contained 7 bases not matched to a gene. This CDR3 is built from 16 residues. CDR3 sequence reads: CASSEPGQGAPDTQYF. The CDR3 region has the DNA TGCGCCAGCAGCGAACCGGGACAGGGGGCCCCAGATACGCAGTATTTT.

The chain is built from TRBV18 and TRBJ1-2; TRBD1 agrees at 9 bases. This CDR3 is built from 14 residues. The ends lost 3 bases at V and 4 bases at J; junction bases unmatched: 3. Germline assignment: CDR1 KGHSH and CDR2 LQKENI. CDR3 in amino acids: CASSPGQGLYGYTF. CDR3 nucleotide sequence: TGTGCCAGCTCACCTGGACAGGGGCTCTATGGCTACACCTTC. The whole variable domain, remainder taken from reference TRBV18 and TRBJ1-2, is NAGVMQNPRHLVRRRGQEARLRCSPMKGHSHVYWYRQLPEEGLKFMVYLQKENIIDESGMPKERFSAEFPKEGPSILRIQQVVRGDSAAYFCASSPGQGLYGYTFGSGTRLTVV.

The rearrangement uses TRBV29-1 and TRBJ2-1; 12 nucleotides align to TRBD2. V lost 1 base to trimming and J lost 3 bases; unmatched junction nucleotides: 4. CDR3 size: 16 residues. The germline CDR1 and CDR2 sequences are SQVTM and ANQGSEA. The DNA for the CDR3 is TGCAGCGTTGAAGCCGGGACTAGCGGGTACTACAATGAGCAGTTCTTC. Translation: CSVEAGTSGYYNEQFF.

V usage is TRBV5-4 and J usage is TRBJ1-2; 9 bases fit TRBD1. The CDR3 consists of 15 residues. Trimming took 4 bases from V and 7 from J; bases not matched to a gene: 11. Per the germline V gene, CDR1 is SGHNT and CDR2 is YYREEE (reference sequence). CDR3 sequence: CASSGGGQGVGGYTF. The CDR3 DNA is TGTGCCAGCAGCGGGGGGGGACAGGGCGTTGGTGGCTACACCTTC.

The rearrangement uses TRBV2 and TRBJ2-2; 15 bases are shared with TRBD2. This CDR3 region has 15 residues. CDR1 and CDR2 from the germline V gene are SNHLY and FYNNEI. After removal of 6 bases from V and 6 bases from J, the junction contained 2 bases not matched to a gene. CDR3 in amino acids: CASRGLAGGAGELFF. The CDR3 nucleotides read TGTGCCAGCAGGGGACTAGCGGGGGGAGCCGGGGAGCTGTTTTTT.

The chain carries TRBV7-3 and TRBJ2-5; weak D call: TRBD2 (6 bases). Germline CDR1 reads SGHTA; CDR2 reads FQGTGA. The CDR3 runs 13 residues. V lost 5 bases to trimming and J lost 5 bases, with 12 bases between them. The CDR3 is CASSRRTTETQYF. In DNA, the CDR3 is TGTGCCAGCAGCCGCCGGACTACCGAGACCCAGTACTTC.

This sequence joins TRBV6-5 and TRBJ2-7, with 9 bases lining up with TRBD2. After removal of 0 bases from V and 4 bases from J, the junction contained 4 bases not matched to a gene. The CDR3 loop spans 15 amino acids. Germline-derived CDR1 and CDR2 are MNHEY and SVGAGI. The CDR3 spells CASSYSASGKYEQYF. In DNA, the CDR3 is TGTGCCAGCAGTTACTCTGCTAGCGGGAAGTACGAGCAGTACTTC.

The J gene is TRBJ2-3, the V gene TRBV5-4, with 12 bases fitting TRBD1. The trim removed 3 bases at V and 3 bases at J, leaving 8 bases unmatched. CDR1 is SGHNT and CDR2 is YYREEE in the germline V gene (reference sequence). CDR3 length: 17 residues. CDR3 sequence reads: CASSSGTGGFVTDTQYF. Written as DNA, the CDR3 is TGTGCCAGCAGCTCCGGGACAGGGGGCTTTGTTACAGATACGCAGTATTTT.

This chain links TRBV7-9 with TRBJ1-1, with TRBD1 as a possible D gene (6 bases). CDR1 and CDR2 (germline): SEHNR, FQNEAQ (reference sequence). Trimming shortened V by 1 base and J by 8 bases, and 17 bases separated the two germline ends. The CDR3 extends over 15 amino acids. CDR3 nucleotides: TGTGCCAGCAGCTTAGTTGGTCTAGGGGGAAGGGAAGCTTTCTTT. It specifies CASSLVGLGGREAFF. The full variable domain, in which reference TRBV7-9 and TRBJ1-1 provide the parts outside the CDR3, is DTGVSQNPRHKITKRGQNVTFRCDPISEHNRLYWYRQTLGQGPEFLTYFQNEAQLEKSRLLSDRFSAERPKGSFSTLEIQRTEQGDSAMYLCASSLVGLGGREAFFGQGTRLTVV.

The chain has TRBV11-2 and TRBJ2-1, with D perhaps TRBD2 (6 bases). This CDR3 is built from 15 residues. The germline V and J ends were trimmed by 1 base and 9 bases, with 16 bases remaining between them. The V gene's germline CDR1 is SGHAT and CDR2 FQNNGV. This CDR3 reads CASSLGWREGIEQFF. The CDR3 DNA reads TGTGCCAGCAGCTTAGGGTGGCGGGAAGGCATTGAGCAGTTCTTC.